These 29 T cell receptor beta chains were all obtained from the same sample, sequenced in a study of T cells in Graves' hyperthyroidism and ophthalmopathy. Template material for amplifying TCR beta CDR3 regions consisted of RNA transcripts. The study used the HTBI primer set for a first-round RT-PCR of the TCR CDR3. MiXCR, applied by TCRdb to the multiplex PCR reads, yields one record per CDR3 protein. This sample has about 250,000 distinct CDR3 sequences, with around 20% found just once. The sequenced sample consisted of blood. The source of these receptors is a man younger than 40 with Graves' ophthalmopathy.

This clonotype was observed a handful of times. The rearrangement joins TRBV2 to TRBJ2-2, with 11 bases lining up with TRBD2. The ends lost 5 bases at V and 5 bases at J; junction bases unmatched: 4. The CDR3 sequence is 15 residues long. Germline lookup yields CDR1 SNHLY and CDR2 FYNNEI. CDR3 in DNA: TGTGCCAGCAGTACTAGCGGGAGAGGTACCGGGGAGCTGTTTTTT. Its translation: CASSTSGRGTGELFF.

The chain carries TRBV25-1 and TRBJ2-5; TRBD1 is a possible D gene (6 bases). Looked up from germline, CDR1 is MGHDK and CDR2 is SYGVNS. The ends were cut back, 2 bases at V and 4 bases at J, with 14 bases in the middle. The CDR3 covers 15 residues. The CDR3 sequence: CASSEDRTSRETQYF. CDR3 sequence (DNA): TGTGCCAGCAGTGAAGACAGGACCTCCCGAGAGACCCAGTACTTC.

There are a few counts of this clonotype. DNA for the CDR3: TGTGCCAGCAGCCCAGGACAGGGGTTCATTCAGTACTTC. Its translation: CASSPGQGFIQYF. The rearrangement joins TRBV12-3 or TRBV12-4 to TRBJ2-4; 9 nucleotides align to TRBD1. This CDR3 comprises 13 residues. V lost 6 bases, J lost 9 bases, and 6 bases stayed unmatched.

The chain combines TRBV5-1 with TRBJ2-3; maybe TRBD2 (6 bases). V lost 3 bases to trimming and J lost 8 bases, with 25 bases between them. The CDR3 runs 17 residues. The germline CDR1 and CDR2 sequences are SGHRS and YFSETQ. The CDR3 protein is CASSWTTLDTGTVTQYF. The CDR3 nucleotides read TGCGCCAGCAGCTGGACCACATTAGACACCGGGACTGTTACGCAGTATTTT.

The gene calls are TRBV6-4 and TRBJ1-5; D possibly corresponds to TRBD1 (6 bases). The CDR3 is 15 amino acids. Trimming took 2 bases from V and 5 from J, leaving 13 bases between them. Looked up from germline, CDR1 is MRHNA and CDR2 is SNTAGT. The CDR3 here is CASSDVARGYQPQHF. Written as DNA, the CDR3 is TGTGCCAGCAGTGACGTGGCCAGGGGATATCAGCCCCAGCATTTT.

This chain links TRBV6-9 with TRBJ2-7; perhaps TRBD1 as D (6 bases). Germline loops: CDR1 MNHGY, CDR2 SVAAGI. Deletions cut 3 bases from V and 2 bases from J, with 14 bases between. This CDR3 region has 15 residues. The CDR3 region is CASSYARDTTYEQYF. CDR3 bases: TGTGCCAGCAGTTACGCCCGGGACACGACCTACGAGCAGTACTTC.

This clonotype turned up a few times. Here the CDR3 reads CASSYSSGGLADTQYF. The DNA for the CDR3 is TGTGCCAGCAGTTACTCCTCGGGAGGTCTTGCGGATACGCAGTATTTT. V gene TRBV18 combines with J gene TRBJ2-3; 7 bases match TRBD2. The J segment lost 6 bases and the V segment lost 8 bases, leaving 17 bases of the junction unmatched. The CDR3 loop spans 16 amino acids. Germline CDR1 is KGHSH and CDR2 is LQKENI.

This clonotype came up a few times. The chain carries TRBV4-2 and TRBJ2-7, with TRBD2 matching 9 bases. Germline CDR1 reads LGHNA; CDR2 reads YNFKEQ. The ends lost 3 bases at V and 2 bases at J; junction bases unmatched: 5. This CDR3 is built from 15 residues. The CDR3 is CASSQASGVAYEQYF. The CDR3 nucleotides are TGTGCCAGCAGCCAGGCTAGCGGGGTGGCCTACGAGCAGTACTTC.

The gene calls are TRBV29-1 and TRBJ1-2; TRBD1 is a possible D gene (5 bases). Trimming pared 0 bases from V and 10 bases from J, leaving 9 bases between. Germline V gene data show CDR1 as SQVTM and CDR2 as ANQGSEA. The CDR3 is 11 amino acids. CDR3 in amino acids: CSVEDNRLYTF. In nucleotides, the CDR3 is TGCAGCGTTGAAGATAACAGGCTCTACACCTTC. The whole variable domain, remainder taken from reference TRBV29-1 and TRBJ1-2, is SAVISQKPSRDICQRGTSLTIQCQVDSQVTMMFWYRQQPGQSLTLIATANQGSEATYESGFVIDKFPISRPNLTFSTLTVSNMSPEDSSIYLCSVEDNRLYTFGSGTRLTVV.

J is TRBJ2-2 and V is TRBV28; maybe TRBD2 (6 bases). Germline V gene lookup returns CDR1 MDHEN and CDR2 SYDVKM. Deletions cut 7 bases from V and 5 bases from J, with 11 bases between. The CDR3 covers 13 residues. The CDR3 DNA sequence: TGTGCCAGCACCCTCGGGGGAACCGGGGAGCTGTTTTTT. This gives the protein CASTLGGTGELFF.

The chain employs TRBV27 and TRBJ1-5; 10 bases line up with TRBD1. Germline V gene sequence: CDR1 MNHEY, CDR2 SMNVEV (reference sequence). The junction had 4 bases not matched to a gene; V was cut back by 9 bases and J by 2 bases. This CDR3 comprises 14 residues. The chain's CDR3 is CASRTGGGNQPQHF. DNA for the CDR3: TGTGCCAGTAGGACAGGGGGTGGCAATCAGCCCCAGCATTTT.

This clonotype has only a few counts. The chain uses TRBV18 and TRBJ2-5, with D tentatively TRBD1 or TRBD2 (5 bases each). This CDR3 region has 14 residues. V was shortened by 5 bases and J by 4 bases, with 14 bases between the two germline ends. Germline CDR1 is KGHSH and CDR2 is LQKENI. The CDR3 bases are TGTGCCAGCTCAGGGGCCGTGGCGGGAGAGACCCAGTACTTC. Its protein is CASSGAVAGETQYF. Full variable domain (missing parts from reference TRBV18 and TRBJ2-5): NAGVMQNPRHLVRRRGQEARLRCSPMKGHSHVYWYRQLPEEGLKFMVYLQKENIIDESGMPKERFSAEFPKEGPSILRIQQVVRGDSAAYFCASSGAVAGETQYFGPGTRLLVL.

This clonotype occurred a few times. The V call is TRBV24-1, the J call TRBJ2-6, with TRBD1 matching over 12 bases. The CDR3 has 18 residues. Germline V gene data show CDR1 as KGHDR and CDR2 as SFDVKD. The trim removed 2 bases at V and 3 bases at J, leaving 4 bases unmatched. The DNA for the CDR3 is TGTGCCACCAGTGATTCGGGACAGGGGGCTGTTGGGGCCAACGTCCTGACTTTC. Its translation: CATSDSGQGAVGANVLTF.

The chain carries TRBV20-1 and TRBJ1-1, with TRBD1 as a possible D gene (6 bases). Germline CDR1 DFQATT, CDR2 SNEGSKA (reference sequence). This CDR3 region has 13 residues. V was clipped by 3 bases and J by 1 base, with 9 bases between them. CDR3 DNA sequence: TGCAGTGCTAGGGGGGGGGCGAACACTGAAGCTTTCTTT. Its protein product is CSARGGANTEAFF.

The chain links TRBV19 to TRBJ1-4; D not resolved. Trimming removed 3 bases from V and 4 bases from J, with 9 bases in between. CDR1 LNHDA and CDR2 SQIVND come from the germline V gene (reference sequence). The CDR3 covers 14 residues. In nucleotides, the CDR3 is TGTGCCAGTAGTATGCAGCTTAATAATGAAAAACTGTTTTTT. This translates into CASSMQLNNEKLFF.

This clonotype was seen ten or more times. This chain joins TRBV5-1 and TRBJ1-1, with 7 bases aligning to TRBD1. Germline CDR1 and CDR2: SGHRS and YFSETQ. This CDR3 has 16 residues. V was clipped by 0 bases and J by 5 bases; unmatched bases: 10. The CDR3 DNA is TGCGCCAGCAGCTTGGCGTTAGGGGGCTTGGGGACTGAAGCTTTCTTT. Protein product: CASSLALGGLGTEAFF.

This clonotype was observed a handful of times. The chain joins TRBV28 to TRBJ2-1, with TRBD2 as a possible D gene (5 bases). CDR3 length: 12 amino acids. CDR1 and CDR2 (germline): MDHEN, SYDVKM. V lost 3 bases, J lost 10 bases, and 10 bases lay in between. Here the CDR3 DNA reads TGTGCCAGCAGTTTTAATCCTAGCGAGCAGTTCTTC. Translated, it gives CASSFNPSEQFF.

The rearrangement uses TRBV29-1 and TRBJ2-5, with 7 bases lining up with TRBD2. The V segment lost 0 bases and the J segment 4 bases; nucleotides outside the gene matches: 2. Per germline, CDR1 SQVTM and CDR2 ANQGSEA. The CDR3 contains 13 residues. The CDR3 coding sequence is TGCAGCGTTGAAGAGTGGGGGGGAGAGACCCAGTACTTC. Protein sequence: CSVEEWGGETQYF.

The rearrangement joins TRBV6-5 to TRBJ2-7; 8 bases match TRBD1. Germline V lookup: CDR1 MNHEY, CDR2 SVGAGI. J was trimmed by 6 bases and V by 0 bases; bases with no gene match: 7. The CDR3 is made up of 15 amino acids. CDR3 sequence: CASSYSLTGAFEQYF. The DNA of the CDR3 is TGTGCCAGCAGTTACTCTCTGACAGGGGCCTTCGAGCAGTACTTC.

A word on this clonotype: A much larger clone lies a single base off, so this may be a read error. The chain links TRBV7-9 to TRBJ1-4, with 10 bases aligning to TRBD1. From germline, CDR1 is SEHNR and CDR2 FQNEAQ (reference sequence). The CDR3 sequence is 15 residues long. In nucleotides, the CDR3 is TGTGTCAGCACCGTATCGGGACAGGGGTATGAAAAACTGTTTTTT. As protein: CVSTVSGQGYEKLFF.

This clonotype was detected only a few times. This chain uses TRBV20-1 with TRBJ2-1, with D unclear. The CDR3 runs 12 residues. Trimming took off 3 bases at V and 8 bases at J, with 11 bases between the two ends. Germline values: CDR1 DFQATT, CDR2 SNEGSKA (reference sequence). The CDR3 here is CSASSVTHEQFF. As DNA, the CDR3 is TGCAGTGCTAGTAGTGTTACCCATGAGCAGTTCTTC.

This clonotype turned up a few times. A much bigger clone sits one base away, suggesting this may be a read error. V and J are TRBV6-5 and TRBJ2-7, with 11 bases aligning to TRBD1. Germline V lookup: CDR1 MNHEY, CDR2 SVGAGI. This CDR3 is 17 amino acids long. The CDR3 region is CANSYDFRGQGAYEQYF. The CDR3, as DNA: TGTGCCAACAGTTACGATTTTAGGGGACAGGGGGCCTACGAGCAGTACTTC.

To note about this clonotype: The junction departs from germline at one end; a sequencing error may be responsible. The rearrangement links TRBV2 to TRBJ2-3; D not certain. This CDR3 spans 13 amino acids. CDR1 is SNHLY, CDR2 FYNNEI, per germline. CDR3 DNA: TGTGCCAGCAAGGCCAGGAACACAGATATGCAGTATTTT. Encoded protein: CASKARNTDMQYF.

To note about this clonotype: This may be a read error, as it is one base from a much larger clone. This chain links TRBV6-2 or TRBV6-3 with TRBJ1-1; no clear D. This CDR3 is 14 amino acids long. The germline CDR1 and CDR2 sequences are MNHEY and SVGEGT. For the CDR3, the DNA is TGTGCCAGCAGCTCCGACGGAAGTTCGACTGAAACTTTCTTT. Translation gives CASSSDGSSTETFF.

This clonotype was observed a handful of times. The chain joins TRBV19 to TRBJ2-7; 9 nucleotides match TRBD1. Germline CDR1 LNHDA, CDR2 SQIVND (reference sequence). CDR3 length equals 13 residues. Trimming removed 3 bases from V and 6 bases from J; junction bases left unmatched: 3. The CDR3 coding sequence is TGTGCCAGTAGTATGGGACAGGGAGGCGAGCAGTACTTC. This gives the protein CASSMGQGGEQYF.

This clonotype has a handful of counts. The chain joins TRBV20-1 to TRBJ2-3, with 10 bases that match TRBD2. From germline, CDR1 is DFQATT and CDR2 SNEGSKA (reference sequence). The CDR3 runs to 13 residues. CDR3 bases: TGCAGCTGCGGGACTAGCGGCACAGATACGCAGTATTTT. Translation gives CSCGTSGTDTQYF.

CDR3 in DNA: TGTGCCAGCAGCAGTAGCGGGAGGGCCTTAGAGACCCAGTACTTC. Its protein product is CASSSSGRALETQYF. V and J are TRBV6-1 and TRBJ2-5; 11 nucleotides match TRBD2. With V trimmed by 6 bases and J by 4 bases, 7 bases remained unmatched. The CDR3 is made up of 15 amino acids. Germline lookup yields CDR1 MNHNS and CDR2 SASEGT.

Ten or more counts support this clonotype. This rearrangement joins TRBV11-3 to TRBJ1-1; 7 positions agree with TRBD1. The CDR3 loop spans 15 amino acids. In germline, CDR1 is SGHNT, CDR2 YENEEA. V was clipped by 4 bases and J by 2 bases; unmatched bases: 7. CDR3 bases: TGTGCCAGCAGCTCCTCCGGGACAGTAAACACTGAAGCTTTCTTT. Residues: CASSSSGTVNTEAFF.

Concerning this clonotype itself: One end of the junction varies from germline; a read error may be responsible. The CDR3: CASSLGGGQPQQF. CDR3 in DNA: TGTGCCAGCAGCTTAGGGGGTGGTCAGCCCCAGCAGTTT. The chain joins TRBV11-2 to TRBJ1-5; D is undetermined. Per the germline V gene, CDR1 is SGHAT and CDR2 is FQNNGV. There are 13 residues in the CDR3.